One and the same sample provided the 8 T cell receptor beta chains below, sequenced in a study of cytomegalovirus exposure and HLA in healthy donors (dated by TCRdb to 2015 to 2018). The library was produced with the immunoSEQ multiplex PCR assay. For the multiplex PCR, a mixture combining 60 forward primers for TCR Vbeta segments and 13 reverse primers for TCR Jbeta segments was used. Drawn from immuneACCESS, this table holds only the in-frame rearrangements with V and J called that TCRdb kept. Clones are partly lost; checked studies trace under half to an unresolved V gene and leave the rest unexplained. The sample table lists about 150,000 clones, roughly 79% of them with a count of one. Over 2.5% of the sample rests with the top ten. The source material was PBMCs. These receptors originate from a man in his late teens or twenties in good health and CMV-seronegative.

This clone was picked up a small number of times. CDR3 coding DNA: TGCGCCAGCAGCTTGCATCCAGGTAACAACTATGGCTACACCTTC. Encoded protein: CASSLHPGNNYGYTF. This sequence joins TRBV5-1 and TRBJ1-2; D gene unclear. Trimming shortened V by 1 base and J by 2 bases, and 12 bases separated the two germline ends. Germline CDR1 and CDR2: SGHRS and YFSETQ. This CDR3 has 15 residues.

CDR3 sequence reads: CANRPLTSGGANTGELFF. The CDR3 coding sequence is TGTGCCAACAGACCATTGACTAGCGGGGGGGCCAACACCGGGGAGCTGTTTTTT. V and J are TRBV2 and TRBJ2-2, with 14 bases matching TRBD2. Germline CDR1 reads SNHLY; CDR2 reads FYNNEI. The CDR3 covers 18 residues. After removal of 10 bases from V and 2 bases from J, the junction contained 12 bases not matched to a gene. Variable domain in full (rest from reference TRBV2 and TRBJ2-2): EPEVTQTPSHQVTQMGQEVILRCVPISNHLYFYWYRQILGQKVEFLVSFYNNEISEKSEIFDDQFSVERPDGSNFTLKIRSTKLEDSAMYFCANRPLTSGGANTGELFFGEGSRLTVL.

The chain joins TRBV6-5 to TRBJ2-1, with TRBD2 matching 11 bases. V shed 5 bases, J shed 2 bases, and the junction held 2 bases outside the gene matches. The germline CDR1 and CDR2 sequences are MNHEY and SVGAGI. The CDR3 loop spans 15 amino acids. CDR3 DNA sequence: TGTGCCAGCAGTCGTAGCGGGGGGGCCTACAATGAGCAGTTCTTC. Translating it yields CASSRSGGAYNEQFF.

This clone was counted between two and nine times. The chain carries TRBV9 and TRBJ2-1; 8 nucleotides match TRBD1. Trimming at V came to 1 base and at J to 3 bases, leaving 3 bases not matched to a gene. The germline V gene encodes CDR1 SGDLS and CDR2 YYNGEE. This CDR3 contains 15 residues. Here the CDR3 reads CASSVQGAFYNEQFF. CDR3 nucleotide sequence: TGTGCCAGCAGCGTACAGGGGGCCTTCTACAATGAGCAGTTCTTC.

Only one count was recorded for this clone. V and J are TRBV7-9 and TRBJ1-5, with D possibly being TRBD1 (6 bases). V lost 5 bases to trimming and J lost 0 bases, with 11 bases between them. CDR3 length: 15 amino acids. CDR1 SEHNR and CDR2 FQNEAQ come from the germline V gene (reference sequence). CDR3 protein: CASSGDIYSNQPQHF. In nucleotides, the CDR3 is TGTGCCAGCAGCGGGGACATTTATAGCAATCAGCCCCAGCATTTT.

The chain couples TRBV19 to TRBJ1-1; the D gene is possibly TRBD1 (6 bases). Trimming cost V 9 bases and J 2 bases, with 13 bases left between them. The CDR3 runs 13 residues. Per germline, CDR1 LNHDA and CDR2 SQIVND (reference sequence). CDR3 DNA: TGTGCCAGCACCAGGGGCGAAAACACTGAAGCTTTCTTT. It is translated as CASTRGENTEAFF.

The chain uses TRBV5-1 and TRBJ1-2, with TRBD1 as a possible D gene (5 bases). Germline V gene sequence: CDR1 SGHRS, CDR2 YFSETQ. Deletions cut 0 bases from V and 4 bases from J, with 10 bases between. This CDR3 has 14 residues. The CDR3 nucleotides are TGCGCCAGCAGCTTGGGTGGCAGGGTCTATGGCTACACCTTC. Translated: CASSLGGRVYGYTF.

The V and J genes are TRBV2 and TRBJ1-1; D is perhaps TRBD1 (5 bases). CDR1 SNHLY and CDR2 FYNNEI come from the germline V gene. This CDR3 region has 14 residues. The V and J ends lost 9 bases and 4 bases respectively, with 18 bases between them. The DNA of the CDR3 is TGTGCCAGAAGCGCAGGGAACGGGGGCACTGAAGCTTTCTTT. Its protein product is CARSAGNGGTEAFF.